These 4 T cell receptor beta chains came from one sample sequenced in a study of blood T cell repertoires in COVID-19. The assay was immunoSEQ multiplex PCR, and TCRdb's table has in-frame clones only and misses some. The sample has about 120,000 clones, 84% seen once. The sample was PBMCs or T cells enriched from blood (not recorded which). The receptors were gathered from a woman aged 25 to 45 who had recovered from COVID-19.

The CDR3 DNA reads as TGTGCCAGCAGCCAAGGGAACAGGGGGCCTAGCACAGATACGCAGTATTTT. It codes for CASSQGNRGPSTDTQYF. V and J are TRBV4-2 and TRBJ2-3, with TRBD1 identical over 9 bases. The CDR3 runs to 17 residues. Germline trimming cut 1 base from V and 0 bases from J; bases unmatched to any gene: 5. Looked up from germline, CDR1 is LGHNA and CDR2 is YNFKEQ.

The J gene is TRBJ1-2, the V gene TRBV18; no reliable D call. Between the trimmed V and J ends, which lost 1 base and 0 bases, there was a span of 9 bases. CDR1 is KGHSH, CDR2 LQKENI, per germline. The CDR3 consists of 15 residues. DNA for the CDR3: TGTGCCAGCTCACCACGGGAGGTAGCTAACTATGGCTACACCTTC. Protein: CASSPREVANYGYTF.

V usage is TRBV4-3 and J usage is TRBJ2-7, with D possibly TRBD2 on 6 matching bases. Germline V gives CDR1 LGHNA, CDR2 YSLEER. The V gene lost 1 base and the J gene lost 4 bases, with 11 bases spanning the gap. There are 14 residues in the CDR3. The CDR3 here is CASSQVVGGYEQYF. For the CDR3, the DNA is TGCGCCAGCAGCCAAGTTGTGGGGGGTTACGAGCAGTACTTC.

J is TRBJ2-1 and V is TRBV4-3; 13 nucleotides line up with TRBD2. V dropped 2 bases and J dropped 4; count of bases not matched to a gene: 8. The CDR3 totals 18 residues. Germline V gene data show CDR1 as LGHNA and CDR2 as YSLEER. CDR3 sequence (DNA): TGCGCCAGCAGCCAATCACGGACTAGCGGGAGTTTTTACAATGAGCAGTTCTTC. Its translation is CASSQSRTSGSFYNEQFF.